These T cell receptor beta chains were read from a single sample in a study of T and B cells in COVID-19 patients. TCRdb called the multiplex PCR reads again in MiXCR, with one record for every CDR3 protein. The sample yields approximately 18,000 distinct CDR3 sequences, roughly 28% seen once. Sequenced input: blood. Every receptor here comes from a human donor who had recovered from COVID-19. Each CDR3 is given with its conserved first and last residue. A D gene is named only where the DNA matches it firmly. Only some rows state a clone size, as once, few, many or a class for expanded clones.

CDR3aa: CSASESSGASTDTQYF
CDR3nt: TGCAGTGCTTCGGAGTCTAGCGGGGCTAGCACAGATACGCAGTATTTT
j_gene: TRBJ2-3
v_gene: TRBV20-1
d_gene: TRBD2
len: 16
abundance: NA

CDR3aa: CASSMVGGAQETQYF
CDR3nt: TGTGCCAGTAGTATGGTCGGGGGGGCCCAAGAGACCCAGTACTTC
j_gene: TRBJ2-5
v_gene: TRBV19
d_gene: TRBD2
len: 15
abundance: medium-sized

CDR3aa: CASSQDHGDQETQYF
CDR3nt: TGCGCCAGCAGCCAAGATCACGGGGACCAAGAGACCCAGTACTTC
j_gene: TRBJ2-5
v_gene: TRBV4-3
d_gene: NA
len: 15
abundance: NA

CDR3aa: CASSRGRGAMYNEQFF
CDR3nt: TGTGCCAGCAGTCGGGGACGGGGGGCTATGTACAATGAGCAGTTCTTC
j_gene: TRBJ2-1
v_gene: TRBV6-5
d_gene: NA
len: 16
abundance: medium-sized

CDR3aa: CASSIGRHTIYF
CDR3nt: TGTGCCAGTAGTATAGGAAGGCACACCATATATTTT
j_gene: TRBJ1-3
v_gene: TRBV19
d_gene: NA
len: 12
abundance: many

CDR3aa: CASSRTGGDSKETQYF
CDR3nt: TGCGCCAGCAGCAGGACAGGGGGAGACTCTAAAGAGACCCAGTACTTC
j_gene: TRBJ2-5
v_gene: TRBV5-1
d_gene: TRBD1
len: 16
abundance: NA

CDR3aa: CASSQELLARVGNEQFF
CDR3nt: TGCGCCAGCAGCCAAGAATTGCTCGCGCGGGTGGGGAATGAGCAGTTCTTC
j_gene: TRBJ2-1
v_gene: TRBV4-3
d_gene: NA
len: 17
abundance: medium-sized

CDR3aa: CASRSENHEQFF
CDR3nt: TGTGCCAGCAGATCAGAGAACCATGAGCAGTTCTTC
j_gene: TRBJ2-1
v_gene: TRBV6-5
d_gene: NA
len: 12
abundance: medium-sized

CDR3aa: CASSGQGAGGNTIYF
CDR3nt: TGTGCCAGTAGCGGACAGGGGGCAGGTGGAAACACCATATATTTT
j_gene: TRBJ1-3
v_gene: TRBV19
d_gene: TRBD1
len: 15
abundance: medium-sized

CDR3aa: CASSTGQGDRYGYTF
CDR3nt: TGTGCCAGCTCTACGGGACAGGGGGATCGGTATGGCTACACCTTC
j_gene: TRBJ1-2
v_gene: TRBV18
d_gene: TRBD1
len: 15
abundance: few

CDR3aa: CASMGIEGGLNEQFF
CDR3nt: TGTGCCAGTATGGGGATAGAAGGTGGCCTAAATGAGCAGTTCTTC
j_gene: TRBJ2-1
v_gene: TRBV19
d_gene: NA
len: 15
abundance: medium-sized

CDR3aa: CASSFVSATGVNYEQYF
CDR3nt: TGTGCCAGCAGTTTCGTCTCGGCCACAGGGGTGAACTACGAGCAGTACTTC
j_gene: TRBJ2-7
v_gene: TRBV27
d_gene: TRBD1
len: 17
abundance: NA

CDR3aa: CASSISGTGAGDTQYF
CDR3nt: TGTGCCAGTAGTATATCCGGGACAGGGGCTGGCGATACGCAGTATTTT
j_gene: TRBJ2-3
v_gene: TRBV19
d_gene: TRBD1
len: 16
abundance: many

CDR3aa: CASSDRGTDTQYF
CDR3nt: TGTGCCAGCAGTGACAGGGGCACAGATACGCAGTATTTT
j_gene: TRBJ2-3
v_gene: TRBV6-4
d_gene: NA
len: 13
abundance: few

CDR3aa: CSALGGGLTPEAFF
CDR3nt: TGCAGCGCCCTGGGTGGGGGGCTTACCCCTGAAGCTTTCTTT
j_gene: TRBJ1-1
v_gene: TRBV29-1
d_gene: NA
len: 14
abundance: few

CDR3aa: CASSETSGGADTQYF
CDR3nt: TGTGCCAGCAGTGAGACTAGCGGGGGGGCAGATACGCAGTATTTT
j_gene: TRBJ2-3
v_gene: TRBV6-1
d_gene: TRBD2
len: 15
abundance: medium-sized

CDR3aa: CASSEGDSRYYGYTF
CDR3nt: TGTGCCAGCTCAGAGGGGGACAGTCGATACTATGGCTACACCTTC
j_gene: TRBJ1-2
v_gene: TRBV18
d_gene: TRBD1
len: 15
abundance: many

CDR3aa: CASSLNAPTETAFF
CDR3nt: TGTGCCAGCAGTTTAAACGCCCCCACAGAAACGGCTTTCTTT
j_gene: TRBJ1-1
v_gene: TRBV12-3/TRBV12-4
d_gene: NA
len: 14
abundance: NA

CDR3aa: CASSLSGSEKLFF
CDR3nt: TGTGCCAGCAGCTTAAGCGGGAGTGAAAAACTGTTTTTT
j_gene: TRBJ1-4
v_gene: TRBV7-9
d_gene: NA
len: 13
abundance: NA

CDR3aa: CASSPGRGKGDTQYF
CDR3nt: TGTGCCAGCAGCCCCGGTAGAGGGAAGGGAGATACGCAGTATTTT
j_gene: TRBJ2-3
v_gene: TRBV5-4
d_gene: NA
len: 15
abundance: few

CDR3aa: CASSPGIQETQYF
CDR3nt: TGTGCCAGCAGTCCAGGGATCCAAGAGACCCAGTACTTC
j_gene: TRBJ2-5
v_gene: TRBV6-5
d_gene: NA
len: 13
abundance: medium-sized

CDR3aa: CASSLNIGAGTDTQYF
CDR3nt: TGTGCCAGCAGCTTGAATATAGGAGCAGGCACAGATACGCAGTATTTT
j_gene: TRBJ2-3
v_gene: TRBV5-6
d_gene: NA
len: 16
abundance: many

CDR3aa: CASSYSGRDSGANVLTF
CDR3nt: TGTGCCAGCAGTTACAGCGGCAGGGATTCTGGGGCCAACGTCCTGACTTTC
j_gene: TRBJ2-6
v_gene: TRBV6-2/TRBV6-3
d_gene: NA
len: 17
abundance: many

CDR3aa: CASSFSSDQETQYF
CDR3nt: TGTGCCAGCAGCTTCTCTTCGGACCAAGAGACCCAGTACTTC
j_gene: TRBJ2-5
v_gene: TRBV7-9
d_gene: NA
len: 14
abundance: NA

CDR3aa: CASSLVLAYEQYF
CDR3nt: TGTGCCAGCAGCTTAGTCCTAGCCTACGAGCAGTACTTC
j_gene: TRBJ2-7
v_gene: TRBV7-2
d_gene: NA
len: 13
abundance: once

CDR3aa: CASSPPGQGEGYTF
CDR3nt: TGTGCCAGTAGCCCCCCGGGACAGGGCGAAGGCTACACCTTC
j_gene: TRBJ1-2
v_gene: TRBV19
d_gene: TRBD1
len: 14
abundance: few

CDR3aa: CASSKGLRETQYF
CDR3nt: TGTGCCAGTAGTAAAGGACTGAGGGAGACCCAGTACTTC
j_gene: TRBJ2-5
v_gene: TRBV19
d_gene: NA
len: 13
abundance: NA

CDR3aa: CASSIGAGGVETQYF
CDR3nt: TGTGCCAGTAGTATTGGAGCAGGGGGCGTAGAGACCCAGTACTTC
j_gene: TRBJ2-5
v_gene: TRBV19
d_gene: TRBD1
len: 15
abundance: medium-sized

CDR3aa: CGGASSYNEQFF
CDR3nt: TGCGGAGGGGCGAGCTCCTACAATGAGCAGTTCTTC
j_gene: TRBJ2-1
v_gene: TRBV29-1
d_gene: NA
len: 12
abundance: medium-sized

CDR3aa: CASSISTGFGSPLHF
CDR3nt: TGCGCCAGCAGCATTTCGACAGGGTTTGGTTCACCCCTCCACTTT
j_gene: TRBJ1-6
v_gene: TRBV5-1
d_gene: TRBD1
len: 15
abundance: NA

CDR3aa: CASRFGTGNQPQHF
CDR3nt: TGTGCCAGCAGATTCGGGACAGGCAATCAGCCCCAGCATTTT
j_gene: TRBJ1-5
v_gene: TRBV27
d_gene: TRBD1
len: 14
abundance: many

CDR3aa: CATSSAGRTTNEKLFF
CDR3nt: TGTGCCACCAGCAGCGCTGGGAGGACAACTAATGAAAAACTGTTTTTT
j_gene: TRBJ1-4
v_gene: TRBV15
d_gene: NA
len: 16
abundance: medium-sized

CDR3aa: CASSPGLAVSTDTQYF
CDR3nt: TGCGCCAGCAGCCCGGGACTAGCGGTCAGCACAGATACGCAGTATTTT
j_gene: TRBJ2-3
v_gene: TRBV5-1
d_gene: TRBD2
len: 16
abundance: NA

CDR3aa: CASSLAGLDNEQFF
CDR3nt: TGCGCCAGCAGCTTGGCCGGACTTGATAATGAGCAGTTCTTC
j_gene: TRBJ2-1
v_gene: TRBV5-1
d_gene: NA
len: 14
abundance: NA

CDR3aa: CASSLIQSSSGANVLTF
CDR3nt: TGTGCCAGCAGTTTAATCCAGTCTAGCTCTGGGGCCAACGTCCTGACTTTC
j_gene: TRBJ2-6
v_gene: TRBV12-3/TRBV12-4
d_gene: NA
len: 17
abundance: many

CDR3aa: CATSDSDREVTDTQYF
CDR3nt: TGTGCCACCAGTGATAGTGACAGGGAAGTCACAGATACGCAGTATTTT
j_gene: TRBJ2-3
v_gene: TRBV12-3/TRBV12-4
d_gene: TRBD1
len: 16
abundance: NA

CDR3aa: CASSRINYGYTF
CDR3nt: TGTGCCAGCAGTCGAATTAACTATGGCTACACCTTC
j_gene: TRBJ1-2
v_gene: TRBV6-5
d_gene: NA
len: 12
abundance: few